This TCR beta chain was observed in a study of blood T cell repertoires in COVID-19. Across the whole study: Both acute and convalescent COVID-19 samples were obtained from the United States, Italy and Spain. Sample material is recorded as cDNA or gDNA derived from T cells, B-cell-depleted T cells, or PBMCs.

Trimming stripped 2 bases from V and 0 bases from J, with 8 bases between. Germline V gene lookup returns CDR1 GTSNPN and CDR2 SVGIG (reference sequence). The CDR3 length is 15 residues. Original data processing: The assay estimated nucleated cells by amplifying reference gene primers. Assay: immunoSEQ multiplex PCR; the TCRdb copy retains only in-frame clones and omits some. That table gives V, J and clone size, and the DNA gave D and trimming. The sample records a few hundred thousand clones, roughly 90% being singletons. The TCR was taken from a woman between 45 and 60 years old with active or convalescent COVID-19. What was sequenced was peripheral blood. The V and J genes are TRBV30 and TRBJ2-6, with D possibly being TRBD2 (5 bases). The CDR3 is CAWSSGSSGANVLTF. The CDR3 DNA follows: TGTGCCTGGAGTTCTGGGAGCTCTGGGGCCAACGTCCTGACTTTC.